The 21 T cell receptor beta chains in this list originate from one sample, sequenced in a study of immune evolution from preneoplasia to lung adenocarcinoma. Sequenced by immunoSEQ multiplex PCR; TCRdb stores in-frame clones only, minus some. The sample contains some 5,400 clones, approximately 87% of which appear only once. Sequencing was done on a sample of FFPE minimally invasive lung adenocarcinoma tissue. Every receptor here comes from a person between 60 and 80 years old with lung adenocarcinoma.

This clone was counted only a few times. This sequence joins TRBV28 and TRBJ2-3, with 9 bases aligning to TRBD2. The CDR3 runs to 15 residues. Germline CDR1 reads MDHEN; CDR2 reads SYDVKM. Germline trimming cut 4 bases from V and 3 bases from J; bases unmatched to any gene: 5. The CDR3 here is CASSSRRGGTDTQYF. In DNA, the CDR3 is TGTGCCAGCAGTTCTCGGCGGGGGGGGACAGATACGCAGTATTTT.

This clone has a handful of counts. The V and J genes are TRBV7-9 and TRBJ2-7; 11 bases line up with TRBD2. CDR1 and CDR2 from the germline V gene are SEHNR and FQNEAQ (reference sequence). Trimming removed 4 bases from V and 6 bases from J; junction bases left unmatched: 5. CDR3 size: 14 residues. The CDR3 DNA reads TGTGCCAGCAGCTACGGGACTAGCGGAGCCGAGCAGTACTTC. Translation: CASSYGTSGAEQYF.

The chain recombines TRBV7-9 with TRBJ2-1; 8 positions agree with TRBD1. With V trimmed by 3 bases and J by 6 bases, 4 bases remained unmatched. This CDR3 spans 14 amino acids. Germline CDR1 is SEHNR and CDR2 is FQNEAQ (reference sequence). CDR3 in DNA: TGTGCCAGCAGCTTGGACAGGGTGGGCAATGAGCAGTTCTTC. It encodes CASSLDRVGNEQFF.

The sample holds one count of this clone. This chain connects TRBV27 to TRBJ2-5; 7 bases are shared with TRBD1. Germline V gene data show CDR1 as MNHEY and CDR2 as SMNVEV (reference sequence). The CDR3 consists of 14 residues. J gave up 1 base and V 6 bases, and 5 bases lay outside the gene matches. The CDR3 reads CASRRDRAQETQYF. CDR3 nucleotides: TGTGCCAGCAGGAGAGACAGGGCCCAAGAGACCCAGTACTTC.

This clone has a single count. This chain uses TRBV28 with TRBJ1-4; 7 nucleotides match TRBD1. The ends lost 5 bases at V and 2 bases at J; junction bases unmatched: 2. There are 14 residues in the CDR3. The germline V gene has CDR1 MDHEN and CDR2 SYDVKM. CDR3 in amino acids: CASSTGDTNEKLFF. In DNA form, the CDR3 reads TGTGCCAGCAGTACAGGGGACACTAATGAAAAACTGTTTTTT. The variable domain in full, with the rest retrieved from reference TRBV28 and TRBJ1-4, is DVKVTQSSRYLVKRTGEKVFLECVQDMDHENMFWYRQDPGLGLRLIYFSYDVKMKEKGDIPEGYSVSREKKERFSLILESASTNQTSMYLCASSTGDTNEKLFFGSGTQLSVL.

A remark on this clone: The junction does not match germline at one end; this may be a read error. The chain couples TRBV7-3 to TRBJ2-1; no clear D gene. CDR1 SGHTA and CDR2 FQGTGA come from the germline V gene. CDR3 length: 11 residues. The DNA for the CDR3 is TGTGCCAGCAGCTCCTCCAATGAGCAGTTCTTC. Translated, it gives CASSSSNEQFF.

This clone was picked up one time. This chain joins TRBV19 and TRBJ2-2; TRBD2 agrees at 8 bases. The junction had 3 bases not matched to a gene; V was cut back by 3 bases and J by 3 bases. CDR1 is LNHDA, CDR2 SQIVND, per germline (reference sequence). The length of the CDR3 is 15 residues. This chain's CDR3 is CASSMGGRYTGELFF. CDR3 sequence (DNA): TGTGCCAGTAGTATGGGCGGGAGGTACACCGGGGAGCTGTTTTTT.

The rearrangement joins TRBV7-3 to TRBJ1-1, with unresolved D. The germline V and J ends were trimmed by 5 bases and 0 bases, with 7 bases remaining between them. Germline V CDR1 and CDR2: SGHTA, FQGTGA. The CDR3 covers 13 residues. As DNA, the CDR3 is TGTGCCAGCAGCCTGACGGTGAACACTGAAGCTTTCTTT. It yields the protein CASSLTVNTEAFF.

By proportion, this clone is medium-sized (0.01 to 0.1%). The J gene is TRBJ2-1, the V gene TRBV5-6; TRBD1 agrees at 7 bases. CDR1 is SGHDT and CDR2 is YYEEEE in the germline V gene. This CDR3 region has 15 residues. V dropped 5 bases and J dropped 7; count of bases not matched to a gene: 12. CDR3 sequence reads: CASRPETGLRNEQFF. For the CDR3, the DNA is TGTGCCAGCAGACCCGAGACAGGGTTAAGGAATGAGCAGTTCTTC.

This chain connects TRBV6-6 to TRBJ1-6; maybe TRBD1 (6 bases). From germline, CDR1 is MNHNY and CDR2 SVGAGI (reference sequence). V was trimmed by 0 bases and J by 7 bases, leaving 13 bases between them. The CDR3 has 16 residues. For the CDR3, the DNA is TGTGCCAGCAGTTACTCGCGGGGAGGGGGGAATTCACCCCTCCACTTT. Protein product: CASSYSRGGGNSPLHF.

This chain links TRBV30 with TRBJ1-1; 11 nucleotides agree with TRBD1. This CDR3 is 15 amino acids long. The germline V gene has CDR1 GTSNPN and CDR2 SVGIG (reference sequence). The V segment lost 1 base and the J segment 4 bases; nucleotides outside the gene matches: 5. CDR3 sequence (DNA): TGTGCCTGGAGTGCCCCGGACAGGGGGCTCACTGAAGCTTTCTTT. Its translation is CAWSAPDRGLTEAFF. Full variable domain (missing parts from reference TRBV30 and TRBJ1-1): SQTIHQWPATLVQPVGSPLSLECTVEGTSNPNLYWYRQAAGRGLQLLFYSVGIGQISSEVPQNLSASRPQDRQFILSSKKLLLSDSGFYLCAWSAPDRGLTEAFFGQGTRLTVV.

J is TRBJ2-3 and V is TRBV4-2, with 7 bases matching TRBD2. Germline V gene lookup returns CDR1 LGHNA and CDR2 YNFKEQ. Trimming removed 1 base from V and 0 bases from J; junction bases left unmatched: 13. The CDR3 extends over 19 amino acids. The CDR3 DNA sequence: TGTGCCAGCAGCCAAGGAGAGGCTAGCGGCAGACTTAGCACAGATACGCAGTATTTT. It encodes CASSQGEASGRLSTDTQYF.

V usage is TRBV28 and J usage is TRBJ1-1; perhaps TRBD1 as D (5 bases). This CDR3 has 15 residues. The germline CDR1 and CDR2 sequences are MDHEN and SYDVKM. Trimming removed 5 bases at V and 3 bases at J, with 16 bases between. The CDR3 is CASSPRGLGDTEAFF. The CDR3 region has the DNA TGTGCCAGCAGTCCAAGGGGTCTTGGGGACACTGAAGCTTTCTTT.

In its sample, this clone was seen a few times. V usage is TRBV4-1 and J usage is TRBJ2-2, with a possible D match to TRBD1 (6 bases). Germline V gene sequence: CDR1 MGHRA, CDR2 YSYEKL. Trimming shortened V by 4 bases and J by 5 bases, and 14 bases separated the two germline ends. The CDR3 runs to 15 residues. CDR3 bases: TGCGCCAGCAGCCGGGAACAGGGTCGAACCGGGGAGCTGTTTTTT. Translating gives CASSREQGRTGELFF.

This chain uses TRBV5-4 with TRBJ2-5, with D possibly being TRBD1 (6 bases). V was pared by 5 bases and J by 1 base, with 15 bases between. CDR1 is SGHNT, CDR2 YYREEE, per germline (reference sequence). CDR3 length: 15 amino acids. This CDR3 is CASRLGGQLQETQYF. CDR3 in DNA: TGTGCCAGCAGGCTCGGAGGACAGCTCCAAGAGACCCAGTACTTC.

This clone was detected only a few times. The V call is TRBV5-5, the J call TRBJ1-4; 10 nucleotides agree with TRBD1. CDR1 SGHKS and CDR2 YYEKEE come from the germline V gene (reference sequence). The CDR3 sequence is 18 residues long. The V and J ends lost 2 bases and 3 bases, in that order; junction bases with no gene match: 10. The CDR3 DNA reads TGTGCCAGCAGCTTTAACCGGGACAGGGGCTTGGCTAATGAAAAACTGTTTTTT. It yields the protein CASSFNRDRGLANEKLFF.

This chain links TRBV7-6 with TRBJ1-3, with D possibly being TRBD1 (5 bases). The CDR3 contains 13 residues. The V end lost 4 bases, the J end lost 10 bases, and 14 bases lay between the germline ends. CDR1 is SGHVS and CDR2 is FNYEAQ in the germline V gene. Written as DNA, the CDR3 is TGTGCCAGCAGCTCCCAGGGAGGGGCGACCATATATTTT. Protein product: CASSSQGGATIYF.

This rearrangement joins TRBV13 to TRBJ2-3, with D perhaps matching TRBD2 (5 bases). V lost 2 bases, J lost 5 bases, and 8 bases lay in between. There are 13 residues in the CDR3. CDR1 is PRHDT, CDR2 FYEKMQ, per germline (reference sequence). DNA of the CDR3: TGTGCCAGCAGCTTACGAGGAGGAGATACGCAGTATTTT. Encoded protein: CASSLRGGDTQYF.

The chain recombines TRBV29-1 with TRBJ1-2; TRBD1 aligns across 9 bases. The CDR3 contains 13 residues. CDR1 is SQVTM, CDR2 ANQGSEA, per germline. V gave up 0 bases and J gave up 8 bases; unmatched junction bases: 4. CDR3 amino acids: CSVEDLTGGGYTF. The CDR3, as DNA: TGCAGCGTTGAAGATCTAACAGGGGGCGGCTACACCTTC.

There are a few counts of this clone. This chain links TRBV30 with TRBJ2-1, with TRBD2 identical over 7 bases. The germline gives CDR1 GTSNPN, CDR2 SVGIG (reference sequence). With V trimmed by 0 bases and J by 4 bases, 6 bases remained unmatched. CDR3 size: 15 residues. The CDR3 region has the DNA TGTGCCTGGAGTGTCCGGCGGGAGAGATACAATGAGCAGTTCTTC. The encoded protein is CAWSVRRERYNEQFF.

The CDR3: CSFRLGNYEQYF. The CDR3 DNA sequence: TGCAGCTTCCGCCTCGGGAATTACGAGCAGTACTTC. This rearrangement joins TRBV29-1 to TRBJ2-7, with TRBD2 as a possible D gene (5 bases). Trimming shortened V by 8 bases and J by 4 bases, and 15 bases separated the two germline ends. There are 12 residues in the CDR3. Looked up from germline, CDR1 is SQVTM and CDR2 is ANQGSEA.